These T cell receptor beta chains were read from a single sample in a study of identical twins' blood T cells. TCRdb processed the 5' RACE reads anew with MiXCR; each CDR3 protein has one entry. The profile shows 350,000 to 450,000 distinct CDR3 sequences, 25% to 35% of them singletons. Sequencing was done on a sample of PBMCs. The receptors were sampled from a woman aged 18 to 50 in good health. Each CDR3 is given with its conserved first and last residue. Each record gives: clone size, CDR3 length, J gene, V gene, D gene, CDR3 DNA, CDR3 protein. A D gene is named only where the DNA matches it firmly. Part of the rows lack a size; the others show once, few, many or a class for expanded clones.

clone_size: .; cdr3_length: 16; j_call: TRBJ1-5; v_call: TRBV5-6; d_call: .; cdr3_nt: TGTGCCAGCAGCTTGTATCGGGGGGCAAGCAATCAGCCCCAGCATTTT; cdr3_aa: CASSLYRGASNQPQHF
clone_size: .; cdr3_length: 15; j_call: TRBJ1-3; v_call: TRBV20-1; d_call: .; cdr3_nt: TGCAGTGCCGCTCACGGTTTCGGGTCTGGAAACACCATATATTTT; cdr3_aa: CSAAHGFGSGNTIYF
clone_size: .; cdr3_length: 17; j_call: TRBJ1-1; v_call: TRBV5-1; d_call: .; cdr3_nt: TGCGCCAGCAGCTTGGCCTGGGATCGTGGGGTTTTTACTGAAGCTTTCTTT; cdr3_aa: CASSLAWDRGVFTEAFF
clone_size: .; cdr3_length: 17; j_call: TRBJ1-5; v_call: TRBV19; d_call: .; cdr3_nt: TGTGCCAGTAGCACACTCCCGAGAATATATAGCAATCAGCCCCAGCATTTT; cdr3_aa: CASSTLPRIYSNQPQHF
clone_size: many; cdr3_length: 12; j_call: TRBJ1-1; v_call: TRBV3-1; d_call: .; cdr3_nt: TGTGCCAGCAGTCAGGGGATGGGGTCGGATTTCTTT; cdr3_aa: CASSQGMGSDFF
clone_size: .; cdr3_length: 13; j_call: TRBJ1-2; v_call: TRBV7-2; d_call: .; cdr3_nt: TGTGCCAGCAGCTTAGAGGCAGGGTTTGGCCACACCTTC; cdr3_aa: CASSLEAGFGHTF
clone_size: .; cdr3_length: 17; j_call: TRBJ2-1; v_call: TRBV6-2/TRBV6-3; d_call: .; cdr3_nt: TGTGCCAGCAGTTTCTTTTATGGGGCGGGTGGCTACAATGAGCAGTTCTTC; cdr3_aa: CASSFFYGAGGYNEQFF
clone_size: .; cdr3_length: 12; j_call: TRBJ1-2; v_call: TRBV7-9; d_call: .; cdr3_nt: TGTGCCAGCAGTGGGAACAGCCATGGCTACACCTTC; cdr3_aa: CASSGNSHGYTF
clone_size: .; cdr3_length: 14; j_call: TRBJ2-1; v_call: TRBV6-6; d_call: TRBD1; cdr3_nt: TGTGCCAGCAGTAGACAGGGGGCCTACAATGAGCAGTTCTTC; cdr3_aa: CASSRQGAYNEQFF
clone_size: .; cdr3_length: 13; j_call: TRBJ2-1; v_call: TRBV5-4; d_call: .; cdr3_nt: TGTGCCAGCAGCTTGGACAGCAGCAATGAGCAGTTCTTC; cdr3_aa: CASSLDSSNEQFF
clone_size: .; cdr3_length: 13; j_call: TRBJ1-6; v_call: TRBV19; d_call: .; cdr3_nt: TGTGCCAGTGTATCGAGACAGAATTCACCCCTCCACTTT; cdr3_aa: CASVSRQNSPLHF
clone_size: .; cdr3_length: 15; j_call: TRBJ1-1; v_call: TRBV5-1; d_call: TRBD1; cdr3_nt: TGCGCCAGCAGCTTTCCAGGGACAGTGAGGAGTGAAGCTTTCTTT; cdr3_aa: CASSFPGTVRSEAFF
clone_size: .; cdr3_length: 13; j_call: TRBJ1-5; v_call: TRBV10-3; d_call: .; cdr3_nt: TGTGCCATCAGTAGGGACAGCAATCAGCCCCAGCATTTT; cdr3_aa: CAISRDSNQPQHF
clone_size: few; cdr3_length: 13; j_call: TRBJ1-2; v_call: TRBV18; d_call: .; cdr3_nt: TGTGCCAGCTCACCGGGCAGTGTAGTAGGCTACACCTTC; cdr3_aa: CASSPGSVVGYTF
clone_size: .; cdr3_length: 16; j_call: TRBJ1-2; v_call: TRBV5-1; d_call: .; cdr3_nt: TGCGCCAGCAGCTTGGAGACCGACAGAGTCAGCTATGGCTACACCTTC; cdr3_aa: CASSLETDRVSYGYTF
clone_size: few; cdr3_length: 15; j_call: TRBJ2-1; v_call: TRBV6-5; d_call: .; cdr3_nt: TGTGCCGCCCAAAGGACTCTGAGCTCCTACAATGAGCAGTTCTTC; cdr3_aa: CAAQRTLSSYNEQFF
clone_size: few; cdr3_length: 14; j_call: TRBJ1-3; v_call: TRBV20-1; d_call: .; cdr3_nt: TGCAGTGCTAGTGGTGACGGGTCTGGAAACACCATATATTTT; cdr3_aa: CSASGDGSGNTIYF
clone_size: .; cdr3_length: 15; j_call: TRBJ1-6; v_call: TRBV10-2; d_call: .; cdr3_nt: TGCGCCAGCAGTGAGTCGCCACAGGTGAATTCACCCCTCCACTTT; cdr3_aa: CASSESPQVNSPLHF
clone_size: .; cdr3_length: 15; j_call: TRBJ2-2; v_call: TRBV5-4; d_call: .; cdr3_nt: TGTGCCAGCAGGCGGGACTCCCGGAACACCGGGGAGCTGTTTTTT; cdr3_aa: CASRRDSRNTGELFF
clone_size: .; cdr3_length: 14; j_call: TRBJ1-6; v_call: TRBV5-1; d_call: .; cdr3_nt: TGCGCCAGCAGAGGGGGACTCAATAATTCACCCCTCCACTTT; cdr3_aa: CASRGGLNNSPLHF
clone_size: .; cdr3_length: 13; j_call: TRBJ2-7; v_call: TRBV14; d_call: .; cdr3_nt: TGTGCCAGCAGCCAGAGAGTCCAAGCCGAGCAGTACTTC; cdr3_aa: CASSQRVQAEQYF
clone_size: .; cdr3_length: 14; j_call: TRBJ2-5; v_call: TRBV28; d_call: .; cdr3_nt: TGTGCCAGCAGTTTAGAAGCGGGTCAAGAGACCCAGTACTTC; cdr3_aa: CASSLEAGQETQYF
clone_size: few; cdr3_length: 17; j_call: TRBJ2-1; v_call: TRBV3-1; d_call: TRBD2; cdr3_nt: TGTGCCAGCAGCCCCCTGACTAGCGGGAGCTCCTACAATGAGCAGTTCTTC; cdr3_aa: CASSPLTSGSSYNEQFF
clone_size: .; cdr3_length: 15; j_call: TRBJ2-5; v_call: TRBV5-1; d_call: .; cdr3_nt: TGCGCCAGCAGTCTACGGGACTCGCCCCAAGAGACCCAGTACTTC; cdr3_aa: CASSLRDSPQETQYF
clone_size: .; cdr3_length: 13; j_call: TRBJ1-1; v_call: TRBV27; d_call: .; cdr3_nt: TGTGCCAGCAGTTTAGATCGTTTTGCTGAAGCTTTCTTT; cdr3_aa: CASSLDRFAEAFF
clone_size: many; cdr3_length: 13; j_call: TRBJ1-1; v_call: TRBV11-2; d_call: .; cdr3_nt: TGTGCCAGCAGCTCGCGGGGAGACACTGAAGCTTTCTTT; cdr3_aa: CASSSRGDTEAFF
clone_size: few; cdr3_length: 14; j_call: TRBJ2-3; v_call: TRBV15; d_call: .; cdr3_nt: TGTGCCACCAGCAGAGATGGGAGCACAGATACGCAGTATTTT; cdr3_aa: CATSRDGSTDTQYF
clone_size: few; cdr3_length: 16; j_call: TRBJ1-1; v_call: TRBV2; d_call: TRBD1; cdr3_nt: TGTGCCAGCAGTGAAGGCCCGGGACAGGTGAACACTGAAGCTTTCTTT; cdr3_aa: CASSEGPGQVNTEAFF
clone_size: many; cdr3_length: 11; j_call: TRBJ1-2; v_call: TRBV29-1; d_call: .; cdr3_nt: TGCAGCGTTGATAGGTACGGCGGCTACACCTTC; cdr3_aa: CSVDRYGGYTF
clone_size: .; cdr3_length: 13; j_call: TRBJ2-3; v_call: TRBV6-2/TRBV6-3; d_call: TRBD2; cdr3_nt: TGTGCCAGTGCGGGACTAGTGACAGATACTCAGTATTTT; cdr3_aa: CASAGLVTDTQYF
clone_size: .; cdr3_length: 13; j_call: TRBJ1-1; v_call: TRBV4-3; d_call: .; cdr3_nt: TGCGCCAGCACCCAACTGCAGGGAAGTAAAGCTTTCTTT; cdr3_aa: CASTQLQGSKAFF
clone_size: .; cdr3_length: 16; j_call: TRBJ1-1; v_call: TRBV3-1; d_call: .; cdr3_nt: TGTGCCAGCAGCCAAGGCGGGACTTGGGCAAACACTGAAGCTTTCTTT; cdr3_aa: CASSQGGTWANTEAFF
clone_size: few; cdr3_length: 16; j_call: TRBJ1-5; v_call: TRBV23-1; d_call: TRBD1; cdr3_nt: TGCGCCAGCAGTCAATCGGACAGGAGATGCAATCAGCCCCAGCATTTT; cdr3_aa: CASSQSDRRCNQPQHF
clone_size: .; cdr3_length: 17; j_call: TRBJ2-3; v_call: TRBV25-1; d_call: TRBD2; cdr3_nt: TGTGCCAGCAGTGAAAGCTTGCTAGCGGGGGGATCAGATACGCAGTATTTT; cdr3_aa: CASSESLLAGGSDTQYF
clone_size: .; cdr3_length: 14; j_call: TRBJ1-1; v_call: TRBV19; d_call: TRBD1; cdr3_nt: TGTGCCAGTAGCGACTTCAGGGGGACCTCGGGAGCTTTCTTT; cdr3_aa: CASSDFRGTSGAFF
clone_size: .; cdr3_length: 11; j_call: TRBJ1-2; v_call: TRBV20-1; d_call: TRBD1; cdr3_nt: TGCAGTGCTGTCCGACAGGGAAGCTACACCTTC; cdr3_aa: CSAVRQGSYTF
clone_size: .; cdr3_length: 14; j_call: TRBJ2-7; v_call: TRBV6-5; d_call: .; cdr3_nt: TGTGCCAGCAGTTCCACAGGGTCCAGGGCCGAGCAGTACTTC; cdr3_aa: CASSSTGSRAEQYF
clone_size: .; cdr3_length: 13; j_call: TRBJ2-3; v_call: TRBV10-3; d_call: .; cdr3_nt: TGTGCCATCGAAAGAGAGAGGGGAGATACGCAGTATTTT; cdr3_aa: CAIERERGDTQYF
clone_size: few; cdr3_length: 14; j_call: TRBJ1-5; v_call: TRBV6-1; d_call: .; cdr3_nt: TGTGCCACCCGAGACCCGGCAGGGAATCAGCCCCAGCATTTT; cdr3_aa: CATRDPAGNQPQHF
clone_size: .; cdr3_length: 14; j_call: TRBJ2-7; v_call: TRBV5-1; d_call: .; cdr3_nt: TGCGCCAGCAGCGGTTTAGCGGAGGTCTACGAGCAGTACTTC; cdr3_aa: CASSGLAEVYEQYF
clone_size: .; cdr3_length: 13; j_call: TRBJ2-2; v_call: TRBV29-1; d_call: .; cdr3_nt: TGCAGCGTTGACAAGGGGAGCACCGGGGAGCTGTTTTTT; cdr3_aa: CSVDKGSTGELFF
clone_size: few; cdr3_length: 16; j_call: TRBJ2-1; v_call: TRBV11-3; d_call: .; cdr3_nt: TGTGCCAGCAGCTCGGGACCGCATGGATCCTACAATGAGCAGTTCTTC; cdr3_aa: CASSSGPHGSYNEQFF
clone_size: .; cdr3_length: 14; j_call: TRBJ1-4; v_call: TRBV5-1; d_call: .; cdr3_nt: TGCGCCAGCAGCTTGCTTCCCGGAAATGAAAAACTGTTTTTT; cdr3_aa: CASSLLPGNEKLFF
clone_size: few; cdr3_length: 17; j_call: TRBJ1-5; v_call: TRBV6-2/TRBV6-3; d_call: .; cdr3_nt: TGTGCCAGCAGAATGGGCAGGAGAGGGTATAGCAATCAGCCCCAGCATTTT; cdr3_aa: CASRMGRRGYSNQPQHF
clone_size: .; cdr3_length: 12; j_call: TRBJ1-2; v_call: TRBV9; d_call: .; cdr3_nt: TGTGCCAGCAGCGTAAATGGGGCTGGCTACACCTTC; cdr3_aa: CASSVNGAGYTF
clone_size: few; cdr3_length: 15; j_call: TRBJ2-2; v_call: TRBV20-1; d_call: .; cdr3_nt: TGCAGTGCTAGAGGAGTTCTAACGAACACCGGGGAGCTGTTTTTT; cdr3_aa: CSARGVLTNTGELFF
clone_size: .; cdr3_length: 14; j_call: TRBJ1-4; v_call: TRBV18; d_call: .; cdr3_nt: TGTGCCAGCTCACCTCGCGGGCAGAATGAAAAACTGTTTTTT; cdr3_aa: CASSPRGQNEKLFF
clone_size: few; cdr3_length: 14; j_call: TRBJ2-3; v_call: TRBV19; d_call: TRBD1; cdr3_nt: TGTGCCAGTAGTTCAAGGACAGGGTTGAATACGCAGTATTTT; cdr3_aa: CASSSRTGLNTQYF
clone_size: few; cdr3_length: 15; j_call: TRBJ2-1; v_call: TRBV19; d_call: TRBD2; cdr3_nt: TGTGCCAGTAGTACGTTATCCGGGAGGTACAATGAGCAGTTCTTC; cdr3_aa: CASSTLSGRYNEQFF
clone_size: .; cdr3_length: 15; j_call: TRBJ2-3; v_call: TRBV21-1; d_call: .; cdr3_nt: TGTGCCAGCAGCAAAGGCTGGACTGAATTAGATACGCAGTATTTT; cdr3_aa: CASSKGWTELDTQYF
clone_size: .; cdr3_length: 15; j_call: TRBJ1-2; v_call: TRBV3-1; d_call: .; cdr3_nt: TGTGCCAGCAGCCAAGATTCAGGATTTCAGGATGGCTACACCTTC; cdr3_aa: CASSQDSGFQDGYTF
clone_size: .; cdr3_length: 15; j_call: TRBJ1-1; v_call: TRBV5-4; d_call: TRBD1; cdr3_nt: TGTGCCATCAGCTTGGCCAGGGGGCGAGATACTGAAGCTTTCTTT; cdr3_aa: CAISLARGRDTEAFF
clone_size: .; cdr3_length: 14; j_call: TRBJ1-4; v_call: TRBV3-1; d_call: .; cdr3_nt: TGTGCCAGCAGCTATCGTTCGACATCAGTGGAACTGTTTTTT; cdr3_aa: CASSYRSTSVELFF